Reported below is one T cell receptor (beta chain). What it recognizes is unknown. The sample originates from a study of cytomegalovirus exposure and HLA in healthy donors. Study results and caveats: Researchers reported in a later analysis that common viral pathogens appeared linked to several top clusters. The presence/absence work took it that sequencing depth was about the same across donors. HLA-A and HLA-B allele assignments for most subjects were reportedly predicted accurately using TCR beta sequences.

This PCR relied on a set of 60 Vbeta primers and 13 Jbeta primers. This table comes from immunoSEQ multiplex PCR, and its TCRdb copy is limited to in-frame clones, with some not included. The table lists 75,000 to 90,000 clones, 65% to 75% of them singletons. The CDR3 sequence is 12 residues long. V shed 0 bases and J shed 9 bases, with 6 bases lying between them. Per germline, CDR1 MNHEY and CDR2 SMNVEV (reference sequence). The clonotype was recovered from a man between 60 and 75 years old in good health and CMV-seronegative. The V and J genes are TRBV27 and TRBJ2-1, with D unclear. The specimen was PBMCs. Here the CDR3 reads CASSLSGGEQFF. The CDR3, as DNA: TGTGCCAGCAGTTTATCAGGCGGTGAGCAGTTCTTC.